These 21 T cell receptor beta chains share one sample of origin, sequenced in a study of beta chain features in type 1 diabetes. Reverse transcribing all isolated RNA meant expressed TCRB transcripts were sequenced. Clones were sequenced by immunoSEQ multiplex PCR, and TCRdb holds only the in-frame ones, with some missing. Of approximately 250,000 clones listed, about a tenth are singletons. General study results and limits: The study found moderately but significantly shorter TCRB CDR3s in all four CD4+ subsets of Type 1 diabetes patients.

These receptors' targets are unknown. Sequencing used naive CD4+ T cells from blood. These receptor sequences come from a man aged 25-40 years with type 1 diabetes.

The chain joins TRBV29-1 to TRBJ1-6, with 8 nucleotides matching TRBD1. The CDR3 runs 13 residues. After removal of 4 bases from V and 8 bases from J, the junction contained 4 bases not matched to a gene. Per the germline V gene, CDR1 is SQVTM and CDR2 is ANQGSEA. DNA of the CDR3: TGCAGCGTTGCTCAGGGGGCTGATTCACCCCTCCACTTT. Its translation is CSVAQGADSPLHF.

The gene calls are TRBV9 and TRBJ2-2; the D gene is possibly TRBD1 (5 bases). This CDR3 contains 14 residues. CDR1 is SGDLS and CDR2 is YYNGEE in the germline V gene. The germline V and J ends were trimmed by 0 bases and 4 bases, with 7 bases remaining between them. As DNA, the CDR3 is TGTGCCAGCAGCGTAGAGACAGCCACCGGGGAGCTGTTTTTT. Translation: CASSVETATGELFF. Full variable domain (remainder filled in from reference TRBV9 and TRBJ2-2): DSGVTQTPKHLITATGQRVTLRCSPRSGDLSVYWYQQSLDQGLQFLIQYYNGEERAKGNILERFSAQQFPDLHSELNLSSLELGDSALYFCASSVETATGELFFGEGSRLTVL.

The chain recombines TRBV2 with TRBJ2-7; D perhaps matches TRBD1 (5 bases). V lost 8 bases, J lost 2 bases, and 13 bases lay in between. The germline V gene has CDR1 SNHLY and CDR2 FYNNEI. This CDR3 has 13 residues. CDR3 loop: CASAGRVAYEQYF. DNA for the CDR3: TGTGCCAGCGCAGGCAGGGTGGCCTACGAGCAGTACTTC.

The chain recombines TRBV4-1 with TRBJ1-5, with D possibly being TRBD1 (6 bases). The CDR3 is made up of 14 amino acids. With 0 bases removed from V and 5 bases from J, the gap between germline ends came to 8 bases. Germline CDR1 and CDR2: MGHRA and YSYEKL. The CDR3 DNA reads TGCGCCAGCAGCCAAGACAGGGGTGATCAGCCCCAGCATTTT. Translated, it gives CASSQDRGDQPQHF.

The sample holds a few counts of this clone. The V and J genes are TRBV2 and TRBJ1-1, with D perhaps TRBD1 (6 bases). Trimming took 6 bases from V and 1 from J, leaving 15 bases between them. In germline, CDR1 is SNHLY, CDR2 FYNNEI. This CDR3 spans 15 amino acids. This CDR3 is CASRMEEGGNTEAFF. CDR3 DNA sequence: TGTGCCAGCAGGATGGAGGAAGGGGGGAACACTGAAGCTTTCTTT.

The CDR3 loop reads CASQDRDENTEAFF. CDR3 in DNA: TGTGCCAGTCAGGACAGGGATGAGAACACTGAAGCTTTCTTT. The J gene is TRBJ1-1, the V gene TRBV19, with 8 bases that match TRBD1. CDR1 is LNHDA, CDR2 SQIVND, per germline (reference sequence). The CDR3 is 14 residues long. The J segment lost 1 base and the V segment lost 8 bases, leaving 6 bases of the junction unmatched.

V gene TRBV6-6 combines with J gene TRBJ1-5; unclear D gene. V was clipped by 5 bases and J by 5 bases, with 10 bases between them. Germline-derived CDR1 and CDR2 are MNHNY and SVGAGI (reference sequence). The CDR3 spans 13 residues. CDR3 region: CASSRSTDQPQHF. The CDR3 DNA follows: TGTGCCAGCAGTCGGAGTACGGATCAGCCCCAGCATTTT.

The chain links TRBV5-1 to TRBJ2-3; 8 bases match TRBD1. The germline V gene has CDR1 SGHRS and CDR2 YFSETQ. The trim removed 2 bases at V and 5 bases at J, leaving 1 base unmatched. The CDR3 has 13 residues. CDR3 DNA sequence: TGCGCCAGCAGCTTACAGGGGGTAGATACGCAGTATTTT. It is translated as CASSLQGVDTQYF.

This clone came up a few times. The chain joins TRBV11-2 to TRBJ2-2; D is uncertain. Trimming removed 6 bases from V and 6 bases from J, with 8 bases in between. The CDR3 is 12 residues long. Germline V gene sequence: CDR1 SGHAT, CDR2 FQNNGV. CDR3 sequence: CASSSQSGELFF. DNA for the CDR3: TGTGCCAGCAGTTCCCAGTCCGGGGAGCTGTTTTTT.

The chain employs TRBV9 and TRBJ1-1; 7 bases are shared with TRBD1. Germline assignment: CDR1 SGDLS and CDR2 YYNGEE. V shed 4 bases and J 5 bases; nucleotides not matched to a gene: 8. This CDR3 contains 14 residues. The CDR3 loop reads CASSPRPGGTEAFF. As DNA, the CDR3 is TGTGCCAGCAGCCCACGCCCAGGGGGTACTGAAGCTTTCTTT.

This clone was found a few times. This chain joins TRBV5-1 and TRBJ2-5; 9 bases align to TRBD2. V lost 0 bases and J lost 4; bases outside the gene matches: 7. The CDR3 has 16 residues. From germline, CDR1 is SGHRS and CDR2 YFSETQ. The CDR3 loop reads CASSLVRGGASETQYF. The CDR3 DNA reads TGCGCCAGCAGCTTGGTTCGCGGGGGGGCTTCAGAGACCCAGTACTTC.

The chain joins TRBV30 to TRBJ1-2; D remains ambiguous. CDR3 size: 13 residues. Trimming took 2 bases from V and 8 from J, leaving 15 bases between them. Germline CDR1 reads GTSNPN; CDR2 reads SVGIG (reference sequence). The CDR3 sequence: CAWSSYRGRGYTF. CDR3 bases: TGTGCCTGGAGTTCCTACCGGGGAAGAGGCTACACCTTC.

The sample holds a few counts of this clone. The gene calls are TRBV9 and TRBJ1-1; a weak D match, TRBD1 (5 bases). Looked up from germline, CDR1 is SGDLS and CDR2 is YYNGEE. The CDR3 has 14 amino acids. Trimming took 0 bases from V and 6 from J, leaving 12 bases between them. The CDR3 region is CASSVVVGAPEAFF. CDR3 DNA: TGTGCCAGCAGCGTAGTTGTAGGGGCCCCTGAAGCTTTCTTT.

This sequence joins TRBV19 and TRBJ1-2; TRBD1 aligns across 9 bases. The CDR3 runs 13 residues. Trimming removed 6 bases from V and 7 bases from J; junction bases left unmatched: 6. Germline loops: CDR1 LNHDA, CDR2 SQIVND (reference sequence). CDR3 DNA sequence: TGTGCCAGTAGAACAGGGGGCATGAGTGGCTACACCTTC. This codes for CASRTGGMSGYTF.

The chain joins TRBV7-2 to TRBJ2-7; 9 nucleotides line up with TRBD1. J gave up 1 base and V 5 bases, and 9 bases lay outside the gene matches. Germline assignment: CDR1 SGHTA and CDR2 FQGNSA. The CDR3 length is 16 residues. CDR3 nucleotide sequence: TGTGCCAGCAGCCCTCGTGGGACAGGGAATTCCTACGAGCAGTACTTC. The encoded protein is CASSPRGTGNSYEQYF.

This clone was seen more than once but under ten times. This chain joins TRBV4-2 and TRBJ2-7, with D maybe TRBD2 (6 bases). The germline V gene encodes CDR1 LGHNA and CDR2 YNFKEQ. V was shortened by 1 base and J by 3 bases, with 13 bases between the two germline ends. The CDR3 length is 15 residues. CDR3 nucleotides: TGTGCCAGCAGCCAAGGTCTGACTAGAGTCTACGAGCAGTACTTC. Translating gives CASSQGLTRVYEQYF.

This clone appeared a few times. This rearrangement joins TRBV11-2 to TRBJ1-1; a weak D match, TRBD1 (5 bases). Germline V lookup: CDR1 SGHAT, CDR2 FQNNGV. The CDR3 is made up of 13 amino acids. V dropped 5 bases and J dropped 1 base, with 8 bases sitting between them. The CDR3 reads CASSLGQNTEAFF. In DNA, the CDR3 is TGTGCCAGCAGCCTTGGACAGAACACTGAAGCTTTCTTT.

This clone was seen more than once but under ten times. This rearrangement joins TRBV18 to TRBJ2-3; no definite D call. V was pared by 3 bases and J by 0 bases, with 10 bases between. The germline V gene has CDR1 KGHSH and CDR2 LQKENI. CDR3 size: 15 residues. The CDR3 reads CASSPWAGSTDTQYF. CDR3 DNA sequence: TGTGCCAGCTCACCCTGGGCAGGTAGCACAGATACGCAGTATTTT.

This clone was detected only a few times. A junction boundary mismatches the germline segment, possibly from a read error. The chain links TRBV7-7 to TRBJ2-7; 10 nucleotides align to TRBD1. The CDR3 extends over 15 amino acids. Germline V gene lookup returns CDR1 SSHAT and CDR2 FNYEAQ (reference sequence). The CDR3: CASSLGQGPSYEQYF. In nucleotides, the CDR3 is TGTGCTAGCAGCCTGGGACAGGGGCCCTCCTACGAGCAGTACTTC.

This clone was picked up a small number of times. V usage is TRBV15 and J usage is TRBJ1-1; D remains unclear. Germline CDR1 reads LNHNV; CDR2 reads YYDKDF (reference sequence). V lost 8 bases and J 0 bases, leaving 16 bases between the germline ends. This CDR3 has 15 residues. The CDR3 sequence: CATLGVGRLNTEAFF. DNA of the CDR3: TGTGCCACCCTTGGAGTGGGGAGATTGAACACTGAAGCTTTCTTT.

The J gene is TRBJ2-7, the V gene TRBV6-1, with a tentative D call TRBD1 (6 bases). Germline CDR1 reads MNHNS; CDR2 reads SASEGT. Deletions cut 4 bases from V and 5 bases from J, with 12 bases between. This CDR3 contains 13 residues. CDR3 in amino acids: CASSGQEIHEQYF. CDR3 nucleotide sequence: TGTGCCAGCAGTGGACAGGAGATCCACGAGCAGTACTTC.